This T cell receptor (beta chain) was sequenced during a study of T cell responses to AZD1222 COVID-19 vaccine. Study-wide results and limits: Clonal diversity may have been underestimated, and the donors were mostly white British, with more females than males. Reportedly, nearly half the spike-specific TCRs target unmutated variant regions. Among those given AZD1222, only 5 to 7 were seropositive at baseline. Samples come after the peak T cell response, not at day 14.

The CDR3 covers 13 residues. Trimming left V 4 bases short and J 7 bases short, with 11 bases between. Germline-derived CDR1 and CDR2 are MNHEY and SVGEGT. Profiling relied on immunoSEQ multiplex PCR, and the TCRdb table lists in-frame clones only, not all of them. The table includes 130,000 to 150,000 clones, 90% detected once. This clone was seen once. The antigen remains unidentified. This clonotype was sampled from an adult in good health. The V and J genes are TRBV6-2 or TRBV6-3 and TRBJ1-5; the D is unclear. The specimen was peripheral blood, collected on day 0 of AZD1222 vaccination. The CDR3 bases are TGTGCCAGCAGTTTTTTTTCGGGACAGCCCCAGCATTTT. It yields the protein CASSFFSGQPQHF.